The 24 T cell receptor beta chains below all came from one sample that was sequenced in a study of T cell changes during pregnancy in multiple sclerosis. Profiled with immunoSEQ multiplex PCR; TCRdb holds only in-frame clones, not every one. This table holds tens of thousands of clones, around 94% found once. Sequencing was performed on peripheral blood, taken in the third trimester of pregnancy. The receptors stem from a female donor with multiple sclerosis, enrolled in a pregnancy study.

The chain couples TRBV5-1 to TRBJ2-1; maybe TRBD2 (5 bases). Trimming took 3 bases from V and 7 from J, leaving 11 bases between them. The CDR3 runs 13 residues. Per the germline V gene, CDR1 is SGHRS and CDR2 is YFSETQ. CDR3 in amino acids: CASSSLIANEQFF. The CDR3 nucleotides are TGCGCCAGCAGCTCCTTAATAGCGAATGAGCAGTTCTTC.

This clone was detected only once. The CDR3 sequence: CAWSGKGRTNEKLFF. The DNA of the CDR3 is TGTGCCTGGAGTGGAAAGGGGCGGACTAATGAAAAACTGTTTTTT. The chain employs TRBV30 and TRBJ1-4, with D perhaps TRBD1 (5 bases). The V gene lost 1 base and the J gene lost 2 bases, with 11 bases spanning the gap. Per the germline V gene, CDR1 is GTSNPN and CDR2 is SVGIG (reference sequence). CDR3 length: 15 amino acids.

This chain links TRBV6-4 with TRBJ2-1; 10 positions match TRBD2. Trimming took 2 bases from V and 9 from J; bases not matched to a gene: 7. Germline loops: CDR1 MRHNA, CDR2 SNTAGT. The CDR3 runs to 15 residues. CDR3 coding DNA: TGTGCCAGCAGTGACAGGGCTAGCGGGAGCGGTGAGCAGTTCTTC. Translation gives CASSDRASGSGEQFF.

The chain is built from TRBV7-2 and TRBJ2-3, with 9 bases that match TRBD2. The V segment lost 3 bases and the J segment 0 bases; nucleotides outside the gene matches: 1. Per the germline V gene, CDR1 is SGHTA and CDR2 is FQGNSA. This CDR3 is 15 amino acids long. CDR3: CASSFSGRSTDTQYF. The CDR3 nucleotides are TGTGCCAGCAGCTTTAGCGGGAGAAGCACAGATACGCAGTATTTT.

V usage is TRBV7-9 and J usage is TRBJ1-1; D is unclear. Germline V CDR1 and CDR2: SEHNR, FQNEAQ (reference sequence). CDR3 size: 14 residues. Between the trimmed V and J ends, which lost 1 base and 1 base, there was a span of 7 bases. Here the CDR3 DNA reads TGTGCCAGCAGCTTAGGATCCGGGAACACTGAAGCTTTCTTT. Its translation is CASSLGSGNTEAFF.

This clone turned up a few times. The rearrangement uses TRBV2 and TRBJ2-5; 14 nucleotides align to TRBD2. Germline assignment: CDR1 SNHLY and CDR2 FYNNEI. Germline trimming cut 5 bases from V and 4 bases from J; bases unmatched to any gene: 12. This CDR3 region has 18 residues. The CDR3 spells CASSPARLAGGRGETQYF. The CDR3 bases are TGTGCCAGCAGTCCAGCTCGACTAGCGGGAGGGCGGGGAGAGACCCAGTACTTC.

This chain uses TRBV19 with TRBJ1-5, with 10 bases aligning to TRBD1. The germline V gene has CDR1 LNHDA and CDR2 SQIVND (reference sequence). Losses at the gene ends were 9 bases for V and 4 bases for J; bases not matched to a gene: 6. This CDR3 is 14 amino acids long. CDR3 DNA: TGTGCCAGCCAGACGGGACAGGGGAATCAGCCCCAGCATTTT. Protein: CASQTGQGNQPQHF.

The V and J genes are TRBV7-8 and TRBJ2-5, with TRBD1 matching over 7 bases. Germline CDR1 is SGHVS and CDR2 is FQNEAQ. The CDR3 covers 14 residues. The junction had 7 bases not matched to a gene; V was cut back by 5 bases and J by 4 bases. The CDR3 here is CASSRDSLRETQYF. The CDR3 nucleotides read TGTGCCAGCAGCCGGGACAGCTTGCGAGAGACCCAGTACTTC.

The chain employs TRBV7-9 and TRBJ2-1, with 11 bases fitting TRBD1. The germline V gene has CDR1 SEHNR and CDR2 FQNEAQ (reference sequence). CDR3 length: 15 amino acids. Losses at the gene ends were 1 base for V and 6 bases for J; bases not matched to a gene: 2. CDR3 nucleotide sequence: TGTGCCAGCAGCTTAGGGACAGGGGGCCGCAATGAGCAGTTCTTC. Protein product: CASSLGTGGRNEQFF.

The chain links TRBV19 to TRBJ2-4; 12 bases match TRBD2. V was pared by 4 bases and J by 2 bases, with 3 bases of the junction left unmatched. The CDR3 is made up of 16 amino acids. From germline, CDR1 is LNHDA and CDR2 SQIVND (reference sequence). The CDR3 DNA follows: TGTGCCAGTAGTAGTGGACTAGCGGGAACCAAAAACATTCAGTACTTC. Translated: CASSSGLAGTKNIQYF.

This chain connects TRBV6-5 to TRBJ1-5; the match to TRBD1 covers 7 bases. V shed 5 bases and J 2 bases; nucleotides not matched to a gene: 6. Germline values: CDR1 MNHEY, CDR2 SVGAGI. This CDR3 comprises 15 residues. CDR3 in amino acids: CASSTRGQGNQPQHF. CDR3 bases: TGTGCCAGCAGTACCCGTGGACAGGGCAATCAGCCCCAGCATTTT.

The V and J genes are TRBV27 and TRBJ1-5, with 10 bases aligning to TRBD1. This CDR3 region has 16 residues. V shed 8 bases and J 2 bases; nucleotides not matched to a gene: 9. CDR1 and CDR2 (germline): MNHEY, SMNVEV (reference sequence). The CDR3 reads CASRQGARVGNQPQHF. CDR3 sequence (DNA): TGTGCCAGCCGACAGGGGGCGCGGGTTGGCAATCAGCCCCAGCATTTT.

The rearrangement links TRBV2 to TRBJ2-7, with D unresolved. From germline, CDR1 is SNHLY and CDR2 FYNNEI. V was clipped by 2 bases and J by 1 base, with 6 bases between them. This CDR3 is 13 amino acids long. The DNA for the CDR3 is TGTGCCAGCAGTGAAACCGGGTCCTACGAGCAGTACTTC. Translation: CASSETGSYEQYF.

V usage is TRBV7-9 and J usage is TRBJ1-3; no definite D call. V lost 3 bases, J lost 3 bases, and 6 bases lay in between. This CDR3 region has 13 residues. The germline V gene encodes CDR1 SEHNR and CDR2 FQNEAQ (reference sequence). CDR3 protein: CASSLAGGNTIYF. CDR3 DNA: TGTGCCAGCAGCTTGGCGGGTGGAAACACCATATATTTT.

The gene calls are TRBV19 and TRBJ1-1; possible D gene TRBD1, 5 bases. The germline V gene encodes CDR1 LNHDA and CDR2 SQIVND (reference sequence). The germline V and J ends were trimmed by 9 bases and 4 bases, with 18 bases remaining between them. This CDR3 contains 14 residues. CDR3 bases: TGTGCCAGCGACCGGGACGGGAGGGGCACTGAAGCTTTCTTT. Translation: CASDRDGRGTEAFF. The full variable domain, rest sourced from reference TRBV19 and TRBJ1-1, is DGGITQSPKYLFRKEGQNVTLSCEQNLNHDAMYWYRQDPGQGLRLIYYSQIVNDFQKGDIAEGYSVSREKKESFPLTVTSAQKNPTAFYLCASDRDGRGTEAFFGQGTRLTVV.

The chain uses TRBV10-2 and TRBJ1-3; 8 bases fit TRBD1. Trimming at V came to 6 bases and at J to 3 bases, leaving 7 bases not matched to a gene. The CDR3 extends over 15 amino acids. Germline-derived CDR1 and CDR2 are WSHSY and SAAADI. The CDR3 protein is CASRPGGANGNTIYF. DNA of the CDR3: TGCGCCAGCAGACCAGGGGGCGCAAATGGAAACACCATATATTTT.

This chain links TRBV7-2 with TRBJ2-1, with unresolved D. V was cut by 3 bases and J by 6 bases, with 6 bases left in between. The CDR3 totals 12 residues. Germline V gives CDR1 SGHTA, CDR2 FQGNSA. The CDR3 is CASSFRLNEQFF. As DNA, the CDR3 is TGTGCCAGCAGCTTCAGGCTCAATGAGCAGTTCTTC.

V is TRBV15 and J is TRBJ1-5, with 8 bases aligning to TRBD1. Germline trimming cut 3 bases from V and 6 bases from J; bases unmatched to any gene: 7. This CDR3 has 15 residues. Per the germline V gene, CDR1 is LNHNV and CDR2 is YYDKDF (reference sequence). The CDR3 DNA sequence: TGTGCCACCAGCAGGGGCAGGGGGCTAAGTCAGCCCCAGCATTTT. Amino acids: CATSRGRGLSQPQHF.

The chain couples TRBV14 to TRBJ1-4; 9 positions agree with TRBD1. Germline values: CDR1 SGHDN, CDR2 FVKESK. Trimming removed 0 bases from V and 2 bases from J; junction bases left unmatched: 1. The CDR3 is 16 residues long. CDR3 protein: CASSQETGGTNEKLFF. The CDR3 DNA is TGTGCCAGCAGCCAAGAAACAGGGGGCACTAATGAAAAACTGTTTTTT.

The chain uses TRBV19 and TRBJ1-1; D possibly corresponds to TRBD1 (5 bases). This CDR3 comprises 14 residues. The V gene's germline CDR1 is LNHDA and CDR2 SQIVND (reference sequence). Trimming cost V 8 bases and J 8 bases, with 21 bases left between them. CDR3 protein: CASHKVGAGPEAFF. CDR3 nucleotides: TGTGCCAGTCACAAAGTTGGAGCGGGACCCGAAGCTTTCTTT.

This rearrangement joins TRBV7-6 to TRBJ1-2, with 12 bases aligning to TRBD1. Trimming cost V 1 base and J 6 bases; bases outside gene matches: 3. This CDR3 has 15 residues. The germline V gene encodes CDR1 SGHVS and CDR2 FNYEAQ. The CDR3 coding sequence is TGTGCCAGCAGCTTAGTAGGGACAGGGGGCGATGGCTACACCTTC. Translation: CASSLVGTGGDGYTF.

This chain joins TRBV9 and TRBJ2-1; D might be TRBD1 (6 bases). Germline V gene sequence: CDR1 SGDLS, CDR2 YYNGEE. CDR3 length: 14 residues. V was pared by 3 bases and J by 9 bases, with 16 bases between. The CDR3 DNA follows: TGTGCCAGCAGCGAGGGGCAGGGGTACGGTGAGCAGTTCTTC. Translated: CASSEGQGYGEQFF.

The genes are TRBV30 and TRBJ2-7; 9 positions match TRBD1. Germline values: CDR1 GTSNPN, CDR2 SVGIG (reference sequence). This CDR3 has 12 amino acids. The J segment lost 7 bases and the V segment lost 3 bases, leaving 4 bases of the junction unmatched. CDR3 coding DNA: TGTGCCTGGAGAACAGGGGGCGCGGAGCAGTACTTC. Protein product: CAWRTGGAEQYF.

A remark on this clone: The same CDR3 arises from other DNA sequences in this sample as well. V gene TRBV5-1 combines with J gene TRBJ2-4; the match to TRBD1 covers 7 bases. CDR1 and CDR2 from the germline V gene are SGHRS and YFSETQ. There are 17 residues in the CDR3. The trim removed 0 bases at V and 0 bases at J, leaving 6 bases unmatched. The CDR3 loop is CASSLGGTDLAKNIQYF. Here the CDR3 DNA reads TGCGCCAGCAGCTTGGGGGGGACAGATCTAGCCAAAAACATTCAGTACTTC.